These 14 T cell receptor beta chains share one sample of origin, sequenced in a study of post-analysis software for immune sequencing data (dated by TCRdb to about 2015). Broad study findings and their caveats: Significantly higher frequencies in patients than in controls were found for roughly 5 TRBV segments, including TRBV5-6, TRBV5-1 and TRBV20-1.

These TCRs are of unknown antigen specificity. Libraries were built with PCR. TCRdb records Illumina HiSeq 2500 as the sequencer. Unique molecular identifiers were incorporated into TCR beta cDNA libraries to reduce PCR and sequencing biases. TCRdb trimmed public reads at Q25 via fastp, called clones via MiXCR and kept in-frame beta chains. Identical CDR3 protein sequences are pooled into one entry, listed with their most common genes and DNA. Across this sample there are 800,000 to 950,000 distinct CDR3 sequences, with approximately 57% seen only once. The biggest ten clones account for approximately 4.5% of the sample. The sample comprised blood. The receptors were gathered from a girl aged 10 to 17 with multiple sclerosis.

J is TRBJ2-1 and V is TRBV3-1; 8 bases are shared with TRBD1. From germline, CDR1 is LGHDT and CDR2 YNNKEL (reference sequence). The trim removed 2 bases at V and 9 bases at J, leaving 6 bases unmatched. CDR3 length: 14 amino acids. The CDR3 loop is CASSQRTGRGEQFF. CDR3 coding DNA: TGTGCCAGCAGCCAAAGGACAGGGAGAGGTGAGCAGTTCTTC.

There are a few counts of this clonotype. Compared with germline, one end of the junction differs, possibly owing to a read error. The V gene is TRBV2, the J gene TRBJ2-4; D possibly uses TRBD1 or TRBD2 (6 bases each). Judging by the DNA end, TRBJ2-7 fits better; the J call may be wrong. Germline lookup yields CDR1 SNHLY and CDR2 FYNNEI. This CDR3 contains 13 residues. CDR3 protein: CASRTGASCEQYF. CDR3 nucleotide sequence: TGTGCCAGCAGAACGGGGGCCTCCTGCGAGCAGTACTTC.

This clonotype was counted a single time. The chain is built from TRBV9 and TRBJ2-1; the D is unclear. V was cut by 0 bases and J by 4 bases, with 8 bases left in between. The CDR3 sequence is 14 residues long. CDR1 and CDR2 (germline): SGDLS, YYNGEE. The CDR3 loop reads CASSVGQPYNEQFF. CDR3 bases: TGTGCCAGCAGCGTAGGTCAGCCGTACAATGAGCAGTTCTTC.

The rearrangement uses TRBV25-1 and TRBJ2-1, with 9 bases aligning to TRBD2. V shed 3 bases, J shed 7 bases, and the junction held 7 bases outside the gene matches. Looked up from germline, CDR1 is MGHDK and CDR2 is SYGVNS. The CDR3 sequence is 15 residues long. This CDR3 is CASSDAAGGRNEQFF. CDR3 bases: TGTGCCAGCAGTGATGCGGCGGGAGGGCGGAATGAGCAGTTCTTC.

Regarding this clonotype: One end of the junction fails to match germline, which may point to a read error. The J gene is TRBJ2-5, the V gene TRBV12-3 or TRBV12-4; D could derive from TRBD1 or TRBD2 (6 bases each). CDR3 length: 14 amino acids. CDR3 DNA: TGTGCCAGCAGCTTCCTAGGGGGGCAAGAGACCCGGTACTTC. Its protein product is CASSFLGGQETRYF.

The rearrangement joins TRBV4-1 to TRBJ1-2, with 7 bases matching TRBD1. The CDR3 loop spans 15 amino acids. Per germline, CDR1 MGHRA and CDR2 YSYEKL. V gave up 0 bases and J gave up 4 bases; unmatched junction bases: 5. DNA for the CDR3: TGCGCCAGCAGCCAAGACGACAGGGTACCCTATGGCTACACCTTC. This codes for CASSQDDRVPYGYTF.

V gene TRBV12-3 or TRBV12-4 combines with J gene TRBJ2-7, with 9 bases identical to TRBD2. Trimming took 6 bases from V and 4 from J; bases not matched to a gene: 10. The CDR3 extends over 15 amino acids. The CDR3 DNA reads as TGTGCCAGCAGCCTTAGCGGGGGCGGACTTTACGAGCAGTACTTC. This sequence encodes CASSLSGGGLYEQYF.

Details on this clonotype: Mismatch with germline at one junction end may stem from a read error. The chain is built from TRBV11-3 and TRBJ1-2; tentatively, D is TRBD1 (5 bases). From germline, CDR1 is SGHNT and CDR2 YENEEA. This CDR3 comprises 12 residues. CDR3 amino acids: CASSPPTAGHTF. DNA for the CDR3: TGTGCCAGCAGCCCCCCGACAGCTGGCCACACCTTC.

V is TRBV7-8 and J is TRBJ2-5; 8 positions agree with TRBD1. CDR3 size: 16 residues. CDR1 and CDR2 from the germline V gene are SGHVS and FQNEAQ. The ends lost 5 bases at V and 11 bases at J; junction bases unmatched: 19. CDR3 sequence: CASSHWTGKRLEEQYF. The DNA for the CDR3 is TGTGCCAGCAGCCATTGGACAGGGAAAAGATTGGAGGAGCAGTACTTC.

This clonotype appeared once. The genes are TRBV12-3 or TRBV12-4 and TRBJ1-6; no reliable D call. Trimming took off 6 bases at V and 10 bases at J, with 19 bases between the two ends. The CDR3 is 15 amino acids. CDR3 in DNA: TGTGCCAGCAGCCTGGACCGGTCCAACGGATCACCCCTCCACTTT. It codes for CASSLDRSNGSPLHF.

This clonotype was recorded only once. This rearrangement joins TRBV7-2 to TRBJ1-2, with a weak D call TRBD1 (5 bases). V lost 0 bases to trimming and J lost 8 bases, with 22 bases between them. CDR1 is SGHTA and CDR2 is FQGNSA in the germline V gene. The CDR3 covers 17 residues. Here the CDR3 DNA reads TGTGCCAGCAGCTTAGCGCGGGCGGGCAGGGTCCTGGGCGGCTACACCTTC. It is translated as CASSLARAGRVLGGYTF.

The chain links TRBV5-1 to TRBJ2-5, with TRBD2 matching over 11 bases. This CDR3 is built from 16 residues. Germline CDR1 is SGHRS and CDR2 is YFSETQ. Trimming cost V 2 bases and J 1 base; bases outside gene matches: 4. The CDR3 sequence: CASSFRLAGTQETQYF. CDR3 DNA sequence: TGCGCCAGCAGCTTTCGACTAGCGGGGACCCAAGAGACCCAGTACTTC.

CDR3 protein: CASSVAGIHEQYF. Here the CDR3 DNA reads TGTGCCAGCAGCGTAGCTGGGATCCACGAGCAGTACTTC. J is TRBJ2-7 and V is TRBV9; no firm D call. The CDR3 totals 13 residues. V was pared by 0 bases and J by 5 bases, with 9 bases between. Germline V gives CDR1 SGDLS, CDR2 YYNGEE.

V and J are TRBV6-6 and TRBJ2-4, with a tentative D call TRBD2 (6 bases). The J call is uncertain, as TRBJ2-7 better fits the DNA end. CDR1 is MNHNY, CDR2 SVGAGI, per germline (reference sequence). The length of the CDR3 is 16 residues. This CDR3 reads CASSALRGGGSYEQYF. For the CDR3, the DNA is TGTGCCAGCAGTGCCCTGCGGGGTGGAGGGTCCTACGAGCAGTACTTC.